The 25 T cell receptor beta chains listed next were all sequenced from one sample in a study of blood T cells in healthy people across ages (dated by TCRdb to about 2015). Library preparation was by 5' RACE. Sequencer: Illumina HiSeq 2500. The second PCR ran for about 7 to 11 cycles and used a J-beta primer mix along with a sample-barcoded 5' primer. The raw public data were reprocessed by TCRdb itself: fastp quality trimming at Q25, MiXCR clonotype calling, in-frame beta chains only. Each CDR3 protein gets just one entry, which takes the most common genes and DNA from the rows behind it. Across this sample there are approximately 770,000 distinct CDR3 sequences, with roughly 64% seen only once. 20% to 25% of the sample lies in the top ten. The sequenced sample was blood. These TCRs come from a man aged 25 to 40 in good health.

In its sample, this clonotype was seen once. The chain employs TRBV20-1 and TRBJ2-1; possibly TRBD2 for D (6 bases). Between the trimmed V and J ends, which lost 5 bases and 1 base, there was a span of 15 bases. CDR1 and CDR2 (germline): DFQATT, SNEGSKA (reference sequence). The CDR3 is 15 amino acids. The CDR3 sequence: CSAGGQGRSYNEQFF. The CDR3 DNA follows: TGCAGTGCTGGGGGTCAAGGGAGGTCCTACAATGAGCAGTTCTTC.

Details on this clonotype: Being one base from a much bigger clone, this may be a read error. The V and J genes are TRBV18 and TRBJ2-2; D could derive from TRBD1 or TRBD2 (6 bases each). In germline, CDR1 is KGHSH, CDR2 LQKENI. V lost 2 bases to trimming and J lost 3 bases, with 13 bases between them. This CDR3 comprises 16 residues. The CDR3 region has the DNA TGTGCCAGCTCACCATTCGGGGGCGCCGACACCGGGGAGCTGTTTTTT. Translating it yields CASSPFGGADTGELFF.

The gene calls are TRBV7-3 and TRBJ2-1; 8 positions match TRBD2. This CDR3 is built from 15 residues. The germline V gene has CDR1 SGHTA and CDR2 FQGTGA. The junction had 8 bases not matched to a gene; V was cut back by 5 bases and J by 5 bases. CDR3: CASSPVVAGNNEQFF. The CDR3 DNA reads TGTGCCAGCAGCCCCGTGGTAGCGGGGAACAATGAGCAGTTCTTC.

V usage is TRBV20-1 and J usage is TRBJ1-2; D remains ambiguous. Germline V lookup: CDR1 DFQATT, CDR2 SNEGSKA (reference sequence). The CDR3 loop spans 14 amino acids. The V end was cut by 4 bases, the J end by 1 base, with 13 bases between. The CDR3 sequence: CSAIAPPVNYGYTF. CDR3 nucleotide sequence: TGCAGTGCTATTGCCCCTCCGGTTAACTATGGCTACACCTTC.

The chain combines TRBV5-6 with TRBJ2-7; no clear D. Per the germline V gene, CDR1 is SGHDT and CDR2 is YYEEEE. The CDR3 extends over 11 amino acids. Trimming took 2 bases from V and 6 from J, leaving 6 bases between them. The CDR3 loop reads CASSFRTEQYF. The CDR3 region has the DNA TGTGCCAGCAGCTTCCGGACCGAGCAGTACTTC.

On this clonotype: With a much larger clone just one base away, this may be a read error. The chain is built from TRBV28 and TRBJ2-7, with D maybe TRBD2 (5 bases). CDR3 length: 14 amino acids. V shed 7 bases and J shed 2 bases, with 15 bases lying between them. Germline lookup yields CDR1 MDHEN and CDR2 SYDVKM. CDR3 bases: TGTGCCAGCACCATGCGGGCGGTACCCTACGAGCAGTACTTC. This gives the protein CASTMRAVPYEQYF. The full variable domain, with the rest looked up from reference TRBV28 and TRBJ2-7, is DVKVTQSSRYLVKRTGEKVFLECVQDMDHENMFWYRQDPGLGLRLIYFSYDVKMKEKGDIPEGYSVSREKKERFSLILESASTNQTSMYLCASTMRAVPYEQYFGPGTRLTVT.

The chain links TRBV6-1 to TRBJ2-1; no clear D gene. The CDR3 spans 13 residues. The germline CDR1 and CDR2 sequences are MNHNS and SASEGT. V lost 5 bases to trimming and J lost 4 bases, with 9 bases between them. This chain's CDR3 is CASSQDPYNEQFF. CDR3 bases: TGTGCCAGCAGTCAGGACCCTTACAATGAGCAGTTCTTC.

The V and J genes are TRBV5-1 and TRBJ2-2; 9 bases map to TRBD1. V was pared by 4 bases and J by 1 base, with 14 bases of the junction left unmatched. CDR1 is SGHRS, CDR2 YFSETQ, per germline. The CDR3 has 19 residues. The CDR3 coding sequence is TGCGCCAGCAGCCGAAGAACAGGGGGCAGGGGAGTGAACACCGGGGAGCTGTTTTTT. This gives the protein CASSRRTGGRGVNTGELFF.

The chain is built from TRBV6-5 and TRBJ2-7; unclear D gene. The DNA end favors TRBJ2-5, so the J call may be wrong. This CDR3 contains 13 residues. Germline CDR1 and CDR2: MNHEY and SVGAGI. The CDR3 is CASSHRQTPTQYF. The CDR3 DNA follows: TGTGCCAGCAGCCACCGACAAACGCCGACCCAGTACTTC.

This clonotype was detected a few times. The chain has TRBV12-3 or TRBV12-4 and TRBJ2-7; 8 nucleotides line up with TRBD2. The V and J ends lost 4 bases and 0 bases, in that order; junction bases with no gene match: 11. The CDR3 is 17 amino acids. CDR3 residues: CASSSGGVAGFSYEQYF. CDR3 sequence (DNA): TGTGCCAGCAGTTCCGGAGGGGTAGCGGGATTCTCCTACGAGCAGTACTTC.

This clonotype was counted a few times. This may be a read error: a much more frequent sequence differs by one nucleotide. V usage is TRBV10-3 and J usage is TRBJ2-1; D gene ambiguous. The last part of the DNA fits TRBJ2-7 better; the J call may be wrong. The CDR3 runs to 13 residues. CDR1 and CDR2 (germline): ENHRY, SYGVKD. The CDR3 bases are TGTGCCATCAGTGAGTGGATATACAATGAGCAGTACTTC. It translates to CAISEWIYNEQYF.

Points on this clonotype: At one end the junction does not follow the germline gene, possibly because of a read error. The V and J genes are TRBV28 and TRBJ2-7; D is possibly TRBD1 (6 bases). The germline V gene encodes CDR1 MDHEN and CDR2 SYDVKM. The CDR3 covers 16 residues. The CDR3 protein is CAGSPARTATSYEQYF. CDR3 sequence (DNA): TGTGCCGGCAGCCCAGCCCGGACAGCCACTTCCTACGAGCAGTACTTC.

The chain recombines TRBV29-1 with TRBJ2-3; D is unclear. This CDR3 has 11 residues. Germline CDR1 and CDR2: SQVTM and ANQGSEA. The germline V and J ends were trimmed by 3 bases and 2 bases, with 3 bases remaining between them. CDR3 loop: CSVEITDTQYF. The CDR3 DNA is TGCAGCGTTGAGATCACAGATACGCAGTATTTT.

This clonotype is a singleton in its sample. The chain couples TRBV7-3 to TRBJ1-1; no firm D call. V was cut by 1 base and J by 3 bases, with 6 bases left in between. Germline V gene sequence: CDR1 SGHTA, CDR2 FQGTGA. This CDR3 contains 13 residues. CDR3 bases: TGTGCCAGCAGCTTAAACGAGGACACTGAAGCTTTCTTT. Translated: CASSLNEDTEAFF. Full variable domain (missing parts from reference TRBV7-3 and TRBJ1-1): GAGVSQTPSNKVTEKGKYVELRCDPISGHTALYWYRQSLGQGPEFLIYFQGTGAADDSGLPNDRFFAVRPEGSVSTLKIQRTERGDSAVYLCASSLNEDTEAFFGQGTRLTVV.

The chain combines TRBV6-6 with TRBJ2-3, with 11 bases identical to TRBD2. Germline assignment: CDR1 MNHNY and CDR2 SVGAGI (reference sequence). There are 15 residues in the CDR3. V dropped 5 bases and J dropped 4; count of bases not matched to a gene: 5. The DNA for the CDR3 is TGTGCCAGCAGTCAGACTAGCGGGACTGCAGATACGCAGTATTTT. Translated: CASSQTSGTADTQYF.

The chain combines TRBV20-1 with TRBJ2-3, with a weak D call TRBD2 (5 bases). The CDR3 runs to 14 residues. Germline V CDR1 and CDR2: DFQATT, SNEGSKA (reference sequence). Between the trimmed V and J ends, which lost 6 bases and 6 bases, there was a span of 19 bases. The CDR3 loop reads CSATSGRALDTQYF. CDR3 nucleotides: TGCAGTGCGACCTCCGGGCGGGCCCTCGATACGCAGTATTTT.

This clonotype came up a few times. V is TRBV6-2 or TRBV6-3 and J is TRBJ2-1; 9 nucleotides agree with TRBD2. Per germline, CDR1 MNHEY and CDR2 SVGEGT. After removal of 7 bases from V and 11 bases from J, the junction contained 6 bases not matched to a gene. The CDR3 runs to 12 residues. This CDR3 is CASNPSGAKQFF. In DNA form, the CDR3 reads TGTGCCAGCAATCCTAGCGGGGCAAAGCAGTTCTTC.

The chain combines TRBV27 with TRBJ1-4, with D hard to call. The V and J ends lost 0 bases and 3 bases respectively, with 11 bases between them. The CDR3 runs to 16 residues. The germline V gene encodes CDR1 MNHEY and CDR2 SMNVEV (reference sequence). DNA for the CDR3: TGTGCCAGCAGTTTATCGGTGGGATTGGCTAATGAAAAACTGTTTTTT. It specifies CASSLSVGLANEKLFF.

V is TRBV6-6 and J is TRBJ2-7, with a tentative D call TRBD1 (7 bases). The germline V gene has CDR1 MNHNY and CDR2 SVGAGI (reference sequence). Trimming stripped 6 bases from V and 3 bases from J, with 12 bases between. The CDR3 has 13 residues. CDR3 amino acids: CASRRDSFYEQYF. CDR3 DNA: TGTGCCAGCAGGCGGGACAGCTTCTACGAGCAGTACTTC.

The CDR3 reads CASSPTSGRANPIQYF. The CDR3 DNA is TGTGCCAGCAGCCCCACTAGCGGGAGGGCCAATCCCATTCAGTACTTC. This chain links TRBV6-5 with TRBJ2-4; 13 nucleotides agree with TRBD2. The V gene end was trimmed by 6 bases and the J gene end by 9 bases; junction bases not matched to a gene: 11. This CDR3 region has 16 residues. Germline V CDR1 and CDR2: MNHEY, SVGAGI.

V is TRBV3-1 and J is TRBJ2-3; 7 bases are shared with TRBD1. J was trimmed by 7 bases and V by 4 bases; bases with no gene match: 14. The CDR3 runs 16 residues. CDR1 is LGHDT and CDR2 is YNNKEL in the germline V gene (reference sequence). Here the CDR3 reads CASSRRNQGRGNTQYF. For the CDR3, the DNA is TGTGCCAGCAGCCGTAGGAACCAAGGCAGGGGGAATACGCAGTATTTT.

V gene TRBV29-1 combines with J gene TRBJ2-5, with unresolved D. The CDR3 sequence is 14 residues long. The germline CDR1 and CDR2 sequences are SQVTM and ANQGSEA. Trimming took 1 base from V and 0 from J, leaving 9 bases between them. CDR3 nucleotides: TGCAGCGTTGAAGGTACACAGAACCAAGAGACCCAGTACTTC. Amino acid sequence: CSVEGTQNQETQYF.

The chain carries TRBV10-3 and TRBJ2-3; 7 bases are shared with TRBD2. V gave up 11 bases and J gave up 0 bases; unmatched junction bases: 8. The CDR3 spans 14 residues. Germline V gene data show CDR1 as ENHRY and CDR2 as SYGVKD. CDR3 bases: TGTGCCTCGGGGGAGGGTGCTAGCACAGATACGCAGTATTTT. Translation gives CASGEGASTDTQYF.

Worth noting for this clonotype: One junction end disagrees with the germline gene, perhaps due to a read error. This chain uses TRBV18 with TRBJ2-7; D call uncertain. There are 12 residues in the CDR3. The germline CDR1 and CDR2 sequences are KGHSH and LQKENI. CDR3: CASSPEGYERYF. Here the CDR3 DNA reads TGCGCCAGCTCACCAGAAGGCTACGAGCGGTACTTC.

Written as DNA, the CDR3 is TGTGCCAGCAGCACGGGACTAGCGGAGCAACAGTACTTC. It translates to CASSTGLAEQQYF. V gene TRBV5-5 combines with J gene TRBJ2-7, with 11 bases lining up with TRBD2. Trimming removed 4 bases from V and 10 bases from J; junction bases left unmatched: 7. Per the germline V gene, CDR1 is SGHKS and CDR2 is YYEKEE (reference sequence). The CDR3 totals 13 residues. The full variable domain, in which reference TRBV5-5 and TRBJ2-7 provide the parts outside the CDR3, is DAGVTQSPTHLIKTRGQQVTLRCSPISGHKSVSWYQQVLGQGPQFIFQYYEKEERGRGNFPDRFSARQFPNYSSELNVNALLLGDSALYLCASSTGLAEQQYFGPGTRLTVT.